Reported below is one T cell receptor beta chain. Antigen: not known. These data are taken from a study of cytomegalovirus exposure and HLA in healthy donors. For the study at large: The 110 or so validation repertoires used a platform that matched the one used for the approximately 700 first-cohort repertoires, as a later analysis reported. The study's findings and limits: The classifier was said to identify cytomegalovirus status with high specificity and sensitivity. Researchers catalogued about 160 TCR beta chains as cytomegalovirus-associated.

This CDR3 region has 15 residues. V was clipped by 2 bases and J by 5 bases, with 16 bases between them. Germline CDR1 reads SGHRS; CDR2 reads YFSETQ. Produced via immunoSEQ multiplex PCR; TCRdb's table is partial and in-frame only. Of more than 150,000 clones listed, more than 80% are singletons. This TCR came from a man between 18 and 35 years old in good health and CMV-seropositive. J is TRBJ2-5 and V is TRBV5-1; possibly TRBD2 for D (5 bases). The sample was PBMCs. The DNA of the CDR3 is TGCGCCAGCAGCTTCGGGCCCTTTGGGGAGGAGACCCAGTACTTC. Encoded protein: CASSFGPFGEETQYF.